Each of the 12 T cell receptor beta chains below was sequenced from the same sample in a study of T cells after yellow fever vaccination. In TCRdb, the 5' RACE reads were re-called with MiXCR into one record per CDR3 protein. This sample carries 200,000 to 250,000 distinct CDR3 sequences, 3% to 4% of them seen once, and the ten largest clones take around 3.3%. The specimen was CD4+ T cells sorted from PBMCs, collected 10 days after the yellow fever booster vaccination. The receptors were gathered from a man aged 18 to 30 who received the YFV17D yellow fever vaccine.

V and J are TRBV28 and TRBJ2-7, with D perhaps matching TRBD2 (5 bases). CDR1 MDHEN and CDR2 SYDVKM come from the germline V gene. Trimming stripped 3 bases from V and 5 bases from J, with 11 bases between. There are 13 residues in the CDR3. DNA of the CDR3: TGTGCCAGCAGTTTGTCACCAGCGGACGAGCAGTACGTC. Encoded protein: CASSLSPADEQYV.

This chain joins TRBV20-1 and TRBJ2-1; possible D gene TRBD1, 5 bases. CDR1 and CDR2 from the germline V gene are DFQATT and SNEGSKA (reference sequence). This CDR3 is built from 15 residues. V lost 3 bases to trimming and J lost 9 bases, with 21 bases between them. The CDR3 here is CSARAGHGVPSEQFF. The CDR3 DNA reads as TGCAGTGCTAGGGCCGGACACGGAGTCCCTTCTGAGCAGTTCTTC.

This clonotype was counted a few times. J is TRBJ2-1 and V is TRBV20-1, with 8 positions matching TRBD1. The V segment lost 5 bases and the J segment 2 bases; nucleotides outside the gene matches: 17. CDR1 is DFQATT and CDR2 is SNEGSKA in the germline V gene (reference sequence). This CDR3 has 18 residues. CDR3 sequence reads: CSASDMTGATYTYNEQFF. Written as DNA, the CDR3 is TGCAGTGCTTCCGACATGACAGGGGCTACTTACACCTACAATGAGCAGTTCTTC.

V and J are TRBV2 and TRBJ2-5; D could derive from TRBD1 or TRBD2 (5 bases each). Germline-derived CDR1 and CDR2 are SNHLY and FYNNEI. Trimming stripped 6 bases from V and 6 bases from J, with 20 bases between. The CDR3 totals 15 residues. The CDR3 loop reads CASRVNRDPIQTQYF. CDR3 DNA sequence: TGTGCCAGCAGAGTAAACCGGGACCCTATCCAGACCCAGTACTTC.

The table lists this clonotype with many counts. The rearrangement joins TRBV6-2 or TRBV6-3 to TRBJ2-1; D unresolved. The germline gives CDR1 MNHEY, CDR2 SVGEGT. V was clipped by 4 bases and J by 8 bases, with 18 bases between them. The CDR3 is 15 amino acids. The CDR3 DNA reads TGTGCCAGCAGTTCTACCCTCGTAGGCATCCATGAGCAGTTCTTC. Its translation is CASSSTLVGIHEQFF.

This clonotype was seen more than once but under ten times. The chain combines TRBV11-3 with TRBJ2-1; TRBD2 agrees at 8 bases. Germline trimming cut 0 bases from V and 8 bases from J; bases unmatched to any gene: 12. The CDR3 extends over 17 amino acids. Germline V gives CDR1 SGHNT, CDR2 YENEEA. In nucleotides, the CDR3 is TGTGCCAGCAGCTTAGACCACCCGGGAGGGGGGGCGGATGAGCAGTTCTTC. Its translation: CASSLDHPGGGADEQFF.

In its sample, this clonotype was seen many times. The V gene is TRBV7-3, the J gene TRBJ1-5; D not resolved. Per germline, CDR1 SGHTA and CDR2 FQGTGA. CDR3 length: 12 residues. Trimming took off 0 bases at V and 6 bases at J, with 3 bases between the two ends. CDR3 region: CASSLTFQPQHF. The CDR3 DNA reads TGTGCCAGCAGCTTAACGTTTCAGCCCCAGCATTTT. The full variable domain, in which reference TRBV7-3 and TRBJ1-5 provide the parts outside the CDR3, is GAGVSQTPSNKVTEKGKYVELRCDPISGHTALYWYRQSLGQGPEFLIYFQGTGAADDSGLPNDRFFAVRPEGSVSTLKIQRTERGDSAVYLCASSLTFQPQHFGDGTRLSIL.

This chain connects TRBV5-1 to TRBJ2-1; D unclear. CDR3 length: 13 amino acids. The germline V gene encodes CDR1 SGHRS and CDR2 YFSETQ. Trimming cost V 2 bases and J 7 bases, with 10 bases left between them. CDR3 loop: CASSFRTENEQFF. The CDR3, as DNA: TGCGCCAGCAGCTTCAGAACCGAAAATGAGCAGTTCTTC.

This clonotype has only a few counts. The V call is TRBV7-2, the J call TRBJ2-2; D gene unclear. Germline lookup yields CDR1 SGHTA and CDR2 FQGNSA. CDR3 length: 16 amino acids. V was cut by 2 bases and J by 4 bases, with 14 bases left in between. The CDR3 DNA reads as TGTGCCAGCAGCTTACGAGCAGCCGCCGTCACCGGGGAGCTGTTTTTT. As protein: CASSLRAAAVTGELFF.

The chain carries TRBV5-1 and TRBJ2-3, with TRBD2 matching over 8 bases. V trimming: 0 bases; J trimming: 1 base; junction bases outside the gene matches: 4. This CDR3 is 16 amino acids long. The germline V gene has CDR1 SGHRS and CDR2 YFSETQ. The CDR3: CASSLGSGGRTDTQYF. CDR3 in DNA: TGCGCCAGCAGCTTGGGGAGCGGGGGCCGCACAGATACGCAGTATTTT.

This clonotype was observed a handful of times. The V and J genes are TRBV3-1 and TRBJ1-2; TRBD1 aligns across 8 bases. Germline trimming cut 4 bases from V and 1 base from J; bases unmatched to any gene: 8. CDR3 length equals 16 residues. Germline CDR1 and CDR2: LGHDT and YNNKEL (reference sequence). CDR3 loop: CASSRRDRLSNYGYTF. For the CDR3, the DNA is TGTGCCAGCAGCCGAAGGGACAGGCTAAGTAACTATGGCTACACCTTC.

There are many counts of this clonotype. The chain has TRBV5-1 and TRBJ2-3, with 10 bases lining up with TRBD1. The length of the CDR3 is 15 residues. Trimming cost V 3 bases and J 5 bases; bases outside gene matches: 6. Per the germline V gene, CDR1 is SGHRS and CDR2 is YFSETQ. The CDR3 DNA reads TGCGCCAGCAGCTCCGGGACAGGGGCCGGAGATACGCAGTATTTT. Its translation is CASSSGTGAGDTQYF.